Below are 7 T cell receptor beta chains sequenced from a single sample in a study of T-cell memory formation after mild COVID-19. TCRdb used MiXCR to reprocess the 5' RACE reads, holding one entry per CDR3 protein. The sample consists of under 550,000 distinct CDR3 sequences, approximately 19% of them appearing once. Material for sequencing was PBMCs or a T cell subset sorted from them (not recorded which). These receptors were collected from a young man who had mild COVID-19 (a few samples of this study predate the infection). Cell type and time point are not known.

This clonotype was detected only a few times. V usage is TRBV7-2 and J usage is TRBJ1-1; D ambiguous. The V and J ends lost 3 bases and 1 base respectively, with 12 bases between them. The CDR3 extends over 15 amino acids. The germline CDR1 and CDR2 sequences are SGHTA and FQGNSA. The CDR3 region has the DNA TGTGCCAGCAGCTTTAGGTCCGCCCGGAACACTGAAGCTTTCTTT. It specifies CASSFRSARNTEAFF.

V gene TRBV20-1 combines with J gene TRBJ1-2; D uncertain. The CDR3 sequence is 11 residues long. V was clipped by 4 bases and J by 2 bases, with 5 bases between them. The V gene's germline CDR1 is DFQATT and CDR2 SNEGSKA (reference sequence). The CDR3 bases are TGCAGTGCTACCAGCAACTATGGCTACACCTTC. Its protein product is CSATSNYGYTF.

This clonotype has a count of ten or more. Here the CDR3 reads CAWRGAAEETQYF. The CDR3 DNA sequence: TGTGCCTGGAGAGGCGCAGCTGAAGAGACCCAGTACTTC. This chain connects TRBV30 to TRBJ2-5; D uncertain. CDR1 is GTSNPN, CDR2 SVGIG, per germline (reference sequence). Trimming pared 3 bases from V and 3 bases from J, leaving 11 bases between. The CDR3 contains 13 residues.

The V gene is TRBV2, the J gene TRBJ1-5, with unresolved D. The V gene lost 6 bases and the J gene lost 0 bases, with 12 bases spanning the gap. The CDR3 is 15 amino acids. Germline CDR1 and CDR2: SNHLY and FYNNEI. In DNA form, the CDR3 reads TGTGCCAGCAGGTCGCAGTCATATAGCAATCAGCCCCAGCATTTT. Translation gives CASRSQSYSNQPQHF.

The chain is built from TRBV6-1 and TRBJ2-1; no reliable D call. CDR3 length: 15 amino acids. The V gene's germline CDR1 is MNHNS and CDR2 SASEGT. V gave up 2 bases and J gave up 2 bases, with 10 bases separating them. Here the CDR3 DNA reads TGTGCCAGCAGTGAAAGTTGGTCCACCTACAATGAGCAGTTCTTC. It specifies CASSESWSTYNEQFF.

This clonotype has only a few counts. The J gene is TRBJ1-1, the V gene TRBV30, with unresolved D. Trimming pared 3 bases from V and 5 bases from J, leaving 13 bases between. The germline V gene encodes CDR1 GTSNPN and CDR2 SVGIG (reference sequence). The length of the CDR3 is 13 residues. The CDR3 DNA follows: TGTGCCTGGAGCCTGGCCCGGGCGACTGAAGCTTTCTTT. It is translated as CAWSLARATEAFF.

This clonotype was detected only a few times. The J gene is TRBJ1-3, the V gene TRBV5-1, with TRBD1 identical over 8 bases. The trim removed 3 bases at V and 4 bases at J, leaving 0 bases unmatched. In germline, CDR1 is SGHRS, CDR2 YFSETQ. The CDR3 is 13 amino acids. The CDR3 reads CASSWTGGNTIYF. CDR3 nucleotide sequence: TGCGCCAGCAGCTGGACAGGGGGAAACACCATATATTTT.